A selection of T cell receptor beta chains follows, all from one sample in a study of T cell responses to AZD1222 COVID-19 vaccine. TCRdb keeps only in-frame clones here, not all; method: immunoSEQ multiplex PCR. The sample includes 100,000 to 150,000 clones, approximately 91% of them seen just once. The sequencing used peripheral blood, collected 28 days after the second AZD1222 dose. Receptor source: an adult who received the AZD1222 COVID-19 vaccine. CDR3s include the opening cysteine and the closing phenylalanine or tryptophan. The order of the fields is V gene, clone size, D gene, CDR3 length, J gene, CDR3 DNA, CDR3 protein. The D gene is left open where the match is weak. Size is omitted from some rows. Given values are once, few, many or a class for expanded clones.

>TRBV2|.|.|15|TRBJ2-3
TGTGCCAGCAGTCTAGACAGGCACGGAGGAGATACGCAGTATTTT
CASSLDRHGGDTQYF
>TRBV28|.|.|15|TRBJ2-7
TGTGCCAGCAGCCCCGTTTGGGTCGGCTCCTACGAGCAGTACTTC
CASSPVWVGSYEQYF
>TRBV7-9|.|.|12|TRBJ2-1
TGTGCCAGCAGCTTCACTAGCCATGAGCAGTTCTTC
CASSFTSHEQFF
>TRBV19|once|.|10|TRBJ2-3
TGTGCCACCTCGGGAGATACGCAGTATTTT
CATSGDTQYF
>TRBV6-5|.|TRBD2|13|TRBJ2-7
TGTGCCAGCGGGGGGGGACTGAGGTACGAGCAGTACTTC
CASGGGLRYEQYF
>TRBV6-2/TRBV6-3|few|TRBD2|18|TRBJ2-4
TGTGCCAGCAGCCCGGGACTAGCGGGAGGTAATTCCAAAAACATTCAGTACTTC
CASSPGLAGGNSKNIQYF
>TRBV18|few|.|17|TRBJ2-2
TGTGCCAGCTCACTTCACGAAGCCAGGGACAACACCGGGGAGCTGTTTTTT
CASSLHEARDNTGELFF
>TRBV7-3|.|TRBD2|17|TRBJ2-7
TGTGCCAGCATCAAACCGGGACTAGCGGGGGCGGCCTACGAGCAGTACTTC
CASIKPGLAGAAYEQYF
>TRBV28|.|.|16|TRBJ2-7
TGTGCCAGCAGCTCCCCGGTAGGGCAGGGCGGCTACGAGCAGTACTTC
CASSSPVGQGGYEQYF
>TRBV30|.|.|10|TRBJ1-1
TGTGCCTGGATCTACACTGAAGCTTTCTTT
CAWIYTEAFF
>TRBV9|.|.|14|TRBJ1-5
TGTGCCAGCAGCACCGGGACACGTAATCAGCCCCAGCATTTT
CASSTGTRNQPQHF
>TRBV20-1|.|.|11|TRBJ1-1
TGCAGTGGAGACAAGTCCACTGAAGCTTTCTTT
CSGDKSTEAFF
>TRBV6-4|.|.|14|TRBJ2-1
TGTGCCAGCAGTGCCAGGGGCGCCTACAATGAGCAGTTCTTC
CASSARGAYNEQFF
>TRBV5-8|.|.|16|TRBJ2-3
TGTGCCAGCAGCTTGGTACCGCGGTCGCGCACAGATACGCAGTATTTT
CASSLVPRSRTDTQYF
>TRBV11-2|few|TRBD2|15|TRBJ2-1
TGTGCCAGCAGCCCTCGGACTAGCGGGACTACTGAGCAGTTCTTC
CASSPRTSGTTEQFF
>TRBV7-2|.|.|13|TRBJ1-5
TGTGCCAGCAGCCTCAGCCTTGGTCAGCCCCAGCATTTT
CASSLSLGQPQHF
>TRBV18|.|TRBD1|15|TRBJ1-1
TGTGCCAGCTCACCCGCAGGGGGAGGGAACACTGAAGCTTTCTTT
CASSPAGGGNTEAFF
>TRBV30|.|.|16|TRBJ2-3
TGTGCCTGGAGTTTGAAGAGACAGGGAGGGACAGATACGCAGTATTTT
CAWSLKRQGGTDTQYF
>TRBV5-6|once|TRBD1|15|TRBJ1-6
TGTGCCAGCAGCTCTACCGGGACAGGGGTTTCACCCCTCCACTTT
CASSSTGTGVSPLHF
>TRBV5-8|.|TRBD2|16|TRBJ2-7
TGTGCCAGCAGCTCCTCCCGGACTAGCGGGAGCTACGAGCAGTACTTC
CASSSSRTSGSYEQYF
>TRBV18|.|.|15|TRBJ2-2
TGTGCCAGCTCAAGACAGCCACCGGGCACCGGGGAGCTGTTTTTT
CASSRQPPGTGELFF
>TRBV20-1|.|.|11|TRBJ2-7
TGCAGTGCTATAGATACCTACGAGCAGTACTTC
CSAIDTYEQYF
>TRBV3-1/TRBV3-2|.|.|11|TRBJ1-1
TGTGCCAGCAGCCAAGATGCTGAAGCTTTCTTT
CASSQDAEAFF
>TRBV2|once|TRBD1|15|TRBJ1-1
TGTGCCAGCAGTGAAGCGGGGACAGTTAACACTGAAGCTTTCTTT
CASSEAGTVNTEAFF
>TRBV27|.|TRBD2|16|TRBJ2-1
TGTGCCAGCAGTTCTCCCGGGACTAGCGCCGTCGGTGAGCAGTTCTTC
CASSSPGTSAVGEQFF
>TRBV10-1|.|TRBD1|16|TRBJ2-3
TGCGCCAGCAGGTGCGACGACAGGGATCCGCAAGATACGCAGTATTTT
CASRCDDRDPQDTQYF
>TRBV7-8|.|TRBD1|15|TRBJ1-6
TGTGCCAGCAGCCGTAACAGGGGACCAAATTCACCCCTCCACTTT
CASSRNRGPNSPLHF
>TRBV6-2/TRBV6-3|.|.|14|TRBJ2-1
TGTGCCAGCACCCCAGCAGGCAGCTACAATGAGCAGTTCTTC
CASTPAGSYNEQFF
>TRBV6-5|.|.|14|TRBJ2-5
TGTGCCAGCAGTTTAGGGCAGGACGTCCAGGCCCAGTACTTC
CASSLGQDVQAQYF
>TRBV6-1|.|.|16|TRBJ2-7
TGTGCCAGCAGTGAAGCGGGGGCTGAGTCGGGGTACGAGCAGTACTTC
CASSEAGAESGYEQYF
>TRBV25-1|.|.|13|TRBJ2-7
TGTGCCAGCAGTGGACTCTCTTCCTACGAGCAGTACTTC
CASSGLSSYEQYF
>TRBV28|.|TRBD2|16|TRBJ2-7
TGTGCCAGCAGTACCCCGGCTAGCGGGACCCCTTACGAGCAGTACTTC
CASSTPASGTPYEQYF
>TRBV4-1|.|.|14|TRBJ1-1
TGCGCCAGCAGCCAAGAGGGTGGATGGACTGAAGCTTTCTTT
CASSQEGGWTEAFF
>TRBV29-1|once|TRBD2|14|TRBJ2-1
TGCAGCGTTTACGGACTAGCGGGAGTAACGGTGCAGTTCTTC
CSVYGLAGVTVQFF
>TRBV24-1|.|.|15|TRBJ1-5
TGTGCCACCAGTGATGCGACAGGTGACGGGCAGCCCCAGCATTTT
CATSDATGDGQPQHF
>TRBV2|.|TRBD1|13|TRBJ2-7
TGTGCAGCGGCGACGGGACAGGCTCGGGAGCAGTACTTC
CAAATGQAREQYF
>TRBV29-1|.|.|12|TRBJ1-2
TGCAGCGTTGCCAGCTTACGCGATGGCTACACCTTC
CSVASLRDGYTF
>TRBV6-5|once|.|14|TRBJ1-2
TGTGCCAGCAGAAACGTAGGGGGTCCTTATGGCTACACCTTC
CASRNVGGPYGYTF
>TRBV19|.|.|13|TRBJ1-6
TGTGCCACTCTAGGGGGATATAATTCACCCCTCCACTTT
CATLGGYNSPLHF
>TRBV7-3|.|.|13|TRBJ1-2
TGTGCCAGCAGCCCGGACAGTAACTATGGCTACACCTTC
CASSPDSNYGYTF
>TRBV5-1|.|.|13|TRBJ1-1
TGCGCCAGCTCTGGCCAGATGAACACTGAAGCTTTCTTT
CASSGQMNTEAFF
>TRBV6-5|few|.|13|TRBJ1-2
TGTGCCAGCAGTTTTCAGCCCCGGTATGGCTACACCTTC
CASSFQPRYGYTF
>TRBV30|.|.|13|TRBJ1-5
TGTGCCTGGAGTGAAAATAGCAATCAGCCCCAGCATTTT
CAWSENSNQPQHF
>TRBV27|.|TRBD2|17|TRBJ2-2
TGTGCCAGCAGTCCCGGACTAGCGGAAAAGAACACCGGGGAGCTGTTTTTT
CASSPGLAEKNTGELFF
>TRBV2|.|.|14|TRBJ2-7
TGTGCCAGCAGCGGGACTGGGAGCTCCTACGAGCAGTACTTC
CASSGTGSSYEQYF
>TRBV7-3|.|.|15|TRBJ2-3
TGTGCCAGCAGACCCACTAGTTCCTTCACAGATACGCAGTATTTT
CASRPTSSFTDTQYF
>TRBV4-1|once|.|14|TRBJ2-2
TGCGCCAGCAGCCCCGACCGGGGCACCGGGGAGCTGTTTTTT
CASSPDRGTGELFF
>TRBV7-6|.|.|16|TRBJ1-3
TGTGCCAGCAGCTTAGGGCAGGGAAACTCTGGAAACACCATATATTTT
CASSLGQGNSGNTIYF
>TRBV6-5|.|.|15|TRBJ2-7
TGTGCCAGCAGTTACTCGAGTGCAGTCTCCTACGAGCAGTACTTC
CASSYSSAVSYEQYF
>TRBV9|once|.|15|TRBJ1-2
TGTGCCAGCAGCGTAAACGCCCAACTAAACTATGGCTACACCTTC
CASSVNAQLNYGYTF
>TRBV10-3|.|.|12|TRBJ1-6
TGTGCCATCAGTGAGACTCAATCACCCCTCCACTTT
CAISETQSPLHF
>TRBV18|.|.|16|TRBJ1-3
TGTGCCAGCTCCAATCAGGGGAGCGTCTCTGGAAACACCATATATTTT
CASSNQGSVSGNTIYF
>TRBV7-7|.|.|13|TRBJ2-2
TGTGCTAGCAGCCTTGACTACACCGGGGAGCTGTTTTTT
CASSLDYTGELFF
>TRBV5-5|.|TRBD1|14|TRBJ2-7
TGTGCCAGCACCAATACAGGGGGCAAGGGCGAGCAGTACTTC
CASTNTGGKGEQYF
>TRBV27|once|.|14|TRBJ1-4
TGTGCCAGCAGTAAACAGGGCGTCGGGGAAAAACTGTTTTTT
CASSKQGVGEKLFF
>TRBV3-1/TRBV3-2|.|.|12|TRBJ1-1
TGTGCCAGCAGCCACGGTGGCAGGGAAGCTTTCTTT
CASSHGGREAFF
>TRBV19|once|TRBD1|15|TRBJ1-5
TGTGCCAGTAGTCTTTGGACAGGGCGCAATCAGCCCCAGCATTTT
CASSLWTGRNQPQHF
>TRBV9|.|.|15|TRBJ1-4
TGTGCCAGCAGTTTGAACCACCAGGGTAATGAAAAACTGTTTTTT
CASSLNHQGNEKLFF
>TRBV19|few|.|13|TRBJ2-7
TGTGCCAGTAGTTTCCATAGCTCCTACGAGCAGTACTTC
CASSFHSSYEQYF
>TRBV27|.|.|14|TRBJ2-7
TGTGCCAGCAGTTTAATCGGGGTCCCCTACGAGCAGTACTTC
CASSLIGVPYEQYF